The 7 T cell receptor beta chains below come from one sample, sequenced in a study of T cells in Graves' hyperthyroidism and ophthalmopathy (dated by TCRdb to about 2019). Library creation used multiplex PCR. Sequencing used an Illumina HiSeq 2000. The TCR beta CDR3 regions were amplified from the RNA transcripts. A first-round RT-PCR of the TCR CDR3 used the HTBI primer set with the Qiagen OneStep RT-PCR kit. Using fastp trimming at Q25 and MiXCR clonotype assembly, TCRdb reanalyzed the public sequencing data and kept in-frame beta chains. CDR3 protein sequences are deduplicated, and each keeps its most common genes and DNA. The sample profile shows under 350,000 distinct CDR3 sequences; roughly an eighth of them were found once. The ten largest clonotypes hold approximately 7.9% of the sample. The specimen sequenced was blood. Receptor source: a woman in her thirties or forties with Graves' hyperthyroidism.

Worth noting for this clonotype: This sequence may be a read error, since a much larger clone differs from it by one base. The V call is TRBV6-4, the J call TRBJ2-7, with TRBD2 matching over 7 bases. The J call is uncertain, as TRBJ2-1 better fits the DNA end. There are 21 residues in the CDR3. Germline CDR1 MRHNA, CDR2 SNTAGT. CDR3 residues: CASSEDHRDWGIAGSSYEQFF. The DNA of the CDR3 is TGTGCCAGCAGTGAAGATCATCGGGACTGGGGAATAGCGGGCAGCTCCTACGAGCAGTTCTTC.

This clonotype has a count of ten or more. The rearrangement uses TRBV20-1 and TRBJ2-3, with D possibly matching TRBD1 (8 bases). V was trimmed by 5 bases and J by 5 bases, leaving 20 bases between them. This CDR3 comprises 15 residues. The germline V gene has CDR1 DFQATT and CDR2 SNEGSKA (reference sequence). In DNA form, the CDR3 reads TGCAGTGCTCCTGACAGGGGACAGCGGGGAGATACGCAGTATTTT. Residues: CSAPDRGQRGDTQYF.

This clonotype was counted many times. The CDR3 bases are TGTGCCAGCAGTACCCGGGACAGGGACAATGAGCAGTTCTTC. It translates to CASSTRDRDNEQFF. This sequence joins TRBV6-1 and TRBJ2-1; 9 bases are shared with TRBD1. In germline, CDR1 is MNHNS, CDR2 SASEGT. The CDR3 contains 14 residues. V shed 5 bases and J 5 bases; nucleotides not matched to a gene: 4.

The table lists this clonotype with a few counts. The J gene is TRBJ1-6, the V gene TRBV7-9, with D tentatively TRBD1 (5 bases). This CDR3 comprises 13 residues. Trimming pared 5 bases from V and 6 bases from J, leaving 8 bases between. Germline CDR1 reads SEHNR; CDR2 reads FQNEAQ (reference sequence). The CDR3: CASSTGTNSPLHF. The CDR3 bases are TGTGCCAGCAGCACCGGGACTAATTCACCCCTCCACTTT.

With respect to this clonotype: The germline gene is not matched at one end of the junction; a read error may be the cause. The chain recombines TRBV7-7 with TRBJ2-1; 9 bases map to TRBD2. The CDR3 sequence is 14 residues long. Germline V gene lookup returns CDR1 SSHAT and CDR2 FNYEAQ (reference sequence). The DNA of the CDR3 is TGTGCTAGCAGCCCGGGACTAGCCACCAATGAGCAGTTCTTC. Protein product: CASSPGLATNEQFF.

A word on this clonotype: This may arise from a read error, as a much more abundant clone is one base away. The chain links TRBV10-2 to TRBJ2-2, with D unclear. The germline V gene encodes CDR1 WSHSY and CDR2 SAAADI. The CDR3 covers 15 residues. V shed 5 bases and J shed 5 bases, with 15 bases lying between them. The CDR3 spells CASSHQLRETGELFF. The CDR3 region has the DNA TGCGCCAGCAGTCATCAGTTAAGAGAAACCGGGGAGCTGTTTTTT.

The table lists this clonotype with many counts. The chain uses TRBV12-3 or TRBV12-4 and TRBJ2-1; TRBD2 matches at 9 bases. V shed 3 bases, J shed 9 bases, and the junction held 9 bases outside the gene matches. This CDR3 contains 15 residues. The CDR3 region is CASSLGLAGLAEQFF. Here the CDR3 DNA reads TGTGCCAGCAGTTTGGGGCTAGCGGGACTCGCTGAGCAGTTCTTC.